This T cell receptor beta chain was captured by sequencing in a study of T cells expressing NK-cell markers. Whole-study results and caveats: These same clonotypes (in several donors) also led the CD3+CD56-NKG2C+ fraction. The contribution of dominant NKG2C+ clonotypes to CD8+ T cells in five to seven donors was 1.0-7.0%.

Details on this clonotype: What it binds is not known.

No DNA is given; TCRdb re-called the 5' RACE reads and lists each CDR3 protein once. The sample totals about 390,000 distinct CDR3 sequences. The CDR3 is made up of 13 amino acids. This chain connects TRBV12-3 or TRBV12-4 to TRBJ1-1. The sequence was collected from a woman in her 50s in good health. The sample taken for sequencing was blood T cells: a sorted CD56 or NKG2C T cell subset, CD4+ or CD8+ T cells, or bulk PBMC T cells (not recorded which). Here the CDR3 reads CASSLLRAGEAFF.